Detailed here is one TCR beta chain. The length of the CDR3 is 16 residues. The V segment lost 4 bases and the J segment 3 bases; nucleotides outside the gene matches: 5. Looked up from germline, CDR1 is LNHDA and CDR2 is SQIVND (reference sequence). The data were taken from a study of blood T cell repertoires in COVID-19. Study processing details: Reference gene primer amplification gave nucleated cell count estimates. TCRdb's table, derived via immunoSEQ multiplex PCR, lists solely in-frame clones and lacks some. The DNA gave D and trimming, while V, J and clone size come from that table. The data hold about 100,000 clones, with 85% observed a single time.

This chain links TRBV19 with TRBJ1-3, with 11 bases fitting TRBD1. This sequence was found in a human donor in a cohort sampled during active COVID-19. The sample was peripheral blood. The DNA of the CDR3 is TGTGCCAGTAGTACCGGACAGGGGGCGCTTGGAAACACCATATATTTT. Translation gives CASSTGQGALGNTIYF.